The T cell receptor (beta chain) under discussion was sequenced for a study of blood T cells in healthy people across ages. A word on this clonotype: At one end the junction does not follow the germline gene, possibly because of a read error.

A J-beta primer mix and a sample-barcoded 5' primer were used in a second PCR of about 7 to 12 cycles. Each CDR3 protein is one row after TCRdb ran MiXCR on the 5' RACE reads. In the table there are almost 550,000 distinct CDR3 sequences, around 24% of which are singletons. The V gene's germline CDR1 is SGHTA and CDR2 FQGTGA. The CDR3 is made up of 18 amino acids. These data also featured in a second study, about T cells of mothers and their children.

Sequencing was performed on blood. The chain has TRBV7-3 and TRBJ2-1, with 14 positions matching TRBD2. This sequence originates from a boy aged 10-17 years in good health. CDR3 bases: TGTGCCAGCAGCTTAGGGACTAGCGGGGGAAGCTCCTACAACGAGCAGTTCTTC. As protein: CASSLGTSGGSSYNEQFF.